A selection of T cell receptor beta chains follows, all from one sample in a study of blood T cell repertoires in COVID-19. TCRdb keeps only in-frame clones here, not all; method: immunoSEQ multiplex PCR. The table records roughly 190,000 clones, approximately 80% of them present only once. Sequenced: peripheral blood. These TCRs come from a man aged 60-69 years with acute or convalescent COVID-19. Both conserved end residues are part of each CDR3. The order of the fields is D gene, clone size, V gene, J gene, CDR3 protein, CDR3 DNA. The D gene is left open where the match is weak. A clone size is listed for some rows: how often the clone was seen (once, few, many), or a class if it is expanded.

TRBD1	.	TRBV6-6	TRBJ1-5	CASDRGQSVQPQHF	TGTGCCAGCGACAGGGGGCAAAGTGTTCAGCCCCAGCATTTT
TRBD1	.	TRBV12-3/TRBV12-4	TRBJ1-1	CASSLAGTGVFF	TGTGCCAGCAGTTTAGCCGGGACAGGGGTTTTCTTT
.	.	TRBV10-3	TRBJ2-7	CAISVEAYEQYF	TGTGCCATCAGTGTCGAGGCCTACGAGCAGTACTTC
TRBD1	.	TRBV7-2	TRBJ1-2	CASSSRDRGTYGYTF	TGTGCCAGCAGCTCAAGGGACAGGGGGACCTATGGCTACACCTTC
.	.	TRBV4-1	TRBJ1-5	CASSQDRGQPQHF	TGCGCCAGCAGCCAAGATCGGGGTCAGCCCCAGCATTTT
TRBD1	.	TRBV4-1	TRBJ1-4	CASSQDQGGAYEKLFF	TGCGCCAGCAGCCAAGATCAAGGGGGCGCTTATGAAAAACTGTTTTTT
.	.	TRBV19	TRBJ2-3	CASSIMLGAAGGSADTQYF	TGTGCCAGTAGTATTATGCTTGGTGCGGCGGGTGGGTCCGCAGATACGCAGTATTTT
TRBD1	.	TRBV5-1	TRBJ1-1	CASSEQGSGTEAFF	TGCGCCAGCAGCGAACAGGGGAGTGGCACTGAAGCTTTCTTT
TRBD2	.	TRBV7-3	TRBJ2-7	CASSRTSGSYEQYF	TGTGCCAGCAGCCGGACTAGCGGGAGCTACGAGCAGTACTTC
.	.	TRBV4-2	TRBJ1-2	CASSQDQDTVRGGYTF	TGTGCCAGCAGCCAAGATCAAGACACCGTCCGGGGTGGCTACACCTTC
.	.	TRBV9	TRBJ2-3	CASRRGDTQYF	TGTGCCAGCAGGAGGGGGGATACGCAGTATTTT
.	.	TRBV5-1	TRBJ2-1	CASSPRGPGSASYNEQFF	TGCGCCAGCAGCCCCCGAGGGCCGGGTAGCGCCTCCTACAATGAGCAGTTCTTC
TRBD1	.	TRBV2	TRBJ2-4	CASSETGSGNIQYF	TGTGCCAGCAGTGAGACAGGGTCGGGAAACATTCAGTACTTC
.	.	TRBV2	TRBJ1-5	CASSILSNQPQHF	TGTGCCAGCAGCATACTTAGCAATCAGCCCCAGCATTTT
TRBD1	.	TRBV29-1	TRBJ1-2	CSAGQGALYGYTF	TGCAGCGCCGGACAGGGGGCTCTTTATGGCTACACCTTC
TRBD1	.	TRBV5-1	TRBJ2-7	CASSFPSGQGRRRGEQYF	TGCGCCAGCAGCTTCCCTTCCGGACAGGGAAGAAGGCGTGGAGAGCAGTACTTC
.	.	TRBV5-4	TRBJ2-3	CASSPRTDYTDTQYF	TGTGCCAGCAGCCCAAGGACAGATTACACAGATACGCAGTATTTT
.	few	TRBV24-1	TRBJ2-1	CATSDPIGGAEQFF	TGTGCCACCAGTGATCCAATAGGGGGGGCTGAGCAGTTCTTC
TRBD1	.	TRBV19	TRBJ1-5	CASSIEGGAGQPQHF	TGTGCCAGTAGTATAGAAGGGGGCGCGGGTCAGCCCCAGCATTTT
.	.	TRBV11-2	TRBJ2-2	CASSLVPGSGELFF	TGTGCCAGCAGCTTAGTACCGGGGTCCGGGGAGCTGTTTTTT
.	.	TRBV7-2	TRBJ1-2	CASSLAFGANYGYTF	TGTGCCAGCAGCTTAGCGTTCGGGGCTAACTATGGCTACACCTTC
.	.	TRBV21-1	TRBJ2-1	CASSKPASGYNEQFF	TGTGCCAGCAGCAAACCGGCTAGCGGTTACAATGAGCAGTTCTTC
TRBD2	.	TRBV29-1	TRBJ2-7	CSVWEGPSYEQYF	TGCAGCGTTTGGGAGGGACCTTCCTACGAGCAGTACTTC
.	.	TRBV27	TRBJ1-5	CASRKQETVNQPQHF	TGTGCCAGCCGGAAACAGGAGACGGTCAATCAGCCCCAGCATTTT
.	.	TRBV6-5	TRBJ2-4	CASGPENIQYF	TGTGCCAGCGGGCCAGAAAACATTCAGTACTTC
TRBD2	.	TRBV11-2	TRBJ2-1	CASSLGVAGGEFF	TGTGCCAGCAGCTTAGGGGTAGCGGGAGGTGAGTTCTTC
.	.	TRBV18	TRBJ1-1	CASSPPGGITEAFF	TGTGCCAGCTCACCGCCGGGAGGGATCACTGAAGCTTTCTTT
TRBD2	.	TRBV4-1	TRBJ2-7	CARIAGGPGEQYF	TGCGCCCGAATAGCGGGAGGGCCGGGGGAGCAGTACTTC
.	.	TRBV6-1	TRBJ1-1	CASSFRQAMNTEAFF	TGTGCCAGCAGTTTCAGACAAGCTATGAACACTGAAGCTTTCTTT
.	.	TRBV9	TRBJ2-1	CASSPSGDISEQFF	TGTGCCAGCAGCCCCTCAGGGGACATTAGTGAGCAGTTCTTC
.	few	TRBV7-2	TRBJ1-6	CASSLAQSGNSPLHF	TGTGCCAGCAGCTTAGCGCAGTCAGGGAATTCACCCCTCCACTTT
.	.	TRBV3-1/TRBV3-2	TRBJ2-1	CASSPLWRRHNEQFF	TGTGCCAGCAGCCCCTTATGGCGGCGGCACAATGAGCAGTTCTTC
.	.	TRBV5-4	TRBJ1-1	CASSLGQSPEAFF	TGTGCCAGCAGCTTGGGACAGTCCCCTGAAGCTTTCTTT
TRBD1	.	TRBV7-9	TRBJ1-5	CASSGTGSQPQHF	TGTGCCAGCAGCGGGACAGGGTCCCAGCCCCAGCATTTT
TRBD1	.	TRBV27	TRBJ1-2	CASSPGSFEGARGYTF	TGTGCCAGCAGTCCCGGAAGTTTTGAGGGGGCGCGGGGCTACACCTTC
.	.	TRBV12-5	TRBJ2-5	CASGIPGFQETQYF	TGTGCTAGTGGTATACCGGGATTCCAAGAGACCCAGTACTTC
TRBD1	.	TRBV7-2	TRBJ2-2	CASSPDRAYTGKLFF	TGTGCCAGCAGCCCCGACAGGGCCTACACCGGGAAGCTGTTTTTT
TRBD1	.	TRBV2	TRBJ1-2	CASSEDRGRYGYTF	TGTGCCAGCAGTGAAGACAGGGGAAGGTATGGCTACACCTTC
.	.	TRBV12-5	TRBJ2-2	CASGLVNILADGELFF	TGTGCTAGTGGTTTGGTGAATATACTAGCAGACGGGGAGCTGTTTTTT